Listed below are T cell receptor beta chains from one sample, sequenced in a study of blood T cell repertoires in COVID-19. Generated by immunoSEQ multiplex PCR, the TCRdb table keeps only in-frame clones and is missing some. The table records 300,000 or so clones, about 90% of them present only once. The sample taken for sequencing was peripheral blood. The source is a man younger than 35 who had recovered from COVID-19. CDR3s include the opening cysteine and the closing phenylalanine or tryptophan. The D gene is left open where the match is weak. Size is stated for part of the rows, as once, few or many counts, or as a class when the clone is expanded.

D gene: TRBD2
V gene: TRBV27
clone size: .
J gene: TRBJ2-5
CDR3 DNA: TGTGCCAGCAGTTTTCGGGGGGTAGCGGGAGGGATGGAGACCCAGTACTTC
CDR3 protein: CASSFRGVAGGMETQYF

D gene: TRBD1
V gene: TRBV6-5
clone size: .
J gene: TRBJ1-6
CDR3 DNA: TGTGCCAGCAGAAGACAGGGCGGGTCACCCCTCCACTTT
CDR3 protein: CASRRQGGSPLHF

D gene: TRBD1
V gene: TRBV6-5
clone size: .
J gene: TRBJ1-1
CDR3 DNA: TGTGCCAGCAGCCGGACAGGGACCATGAACACTGAAGCTTTCTTT
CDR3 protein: CASSRTGTMNTEAFF

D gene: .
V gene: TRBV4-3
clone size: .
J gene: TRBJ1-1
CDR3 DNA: TGCGCCAGCAGCCTTGACAGCTACACTGAAGCTTTCTTT
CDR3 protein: CASSLDSYTEAFF

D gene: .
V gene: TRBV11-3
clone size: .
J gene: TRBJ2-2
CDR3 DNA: TGTGCCAGCAGCTTAGCCGACACCCGAGGGGGGAACACCGGGGAGCTGTTTTTT
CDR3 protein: CASSLADTRGGNTGELFF

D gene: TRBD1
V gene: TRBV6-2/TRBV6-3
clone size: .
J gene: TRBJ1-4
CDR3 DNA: TGTGCCAGCAGCAAGGAAAGGACAGGGGGCATGAATGAAAAACTGTTTTTT
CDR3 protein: CASSKERTGGMNEKLFF

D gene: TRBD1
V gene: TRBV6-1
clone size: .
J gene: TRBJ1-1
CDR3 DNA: TGTGCCAGCAGTGAAACGAACCCGGGACAGAGAAACACTGAAGCTTTCTTT
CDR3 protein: CASSETNPGQRNTEAFF

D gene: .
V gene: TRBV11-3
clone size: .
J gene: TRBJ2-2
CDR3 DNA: TGTGCCAGCAGACCCGCGGGCGGGGAGCTGTTTTTT
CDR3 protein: CASRPAGGELFF

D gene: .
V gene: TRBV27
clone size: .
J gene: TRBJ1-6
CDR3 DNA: TGTGCCAGCAGTTTCACAGGACGGTCCAATTCACCCCTCCACTTT
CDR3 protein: CASSFTGRSNSPLHF

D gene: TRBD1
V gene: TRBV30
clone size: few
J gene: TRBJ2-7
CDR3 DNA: TGTGCCTGGCGGCTAGGGGGCCTAGGGTACGAGCAGTACTTC
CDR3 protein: CAWRLGGLGYEQYF

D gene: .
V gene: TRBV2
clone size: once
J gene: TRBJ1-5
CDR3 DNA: TGTGCCAGCAGTGTTCCAGGGGATAGCAATCAGCCCCAGCATTTT
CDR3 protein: CASSVPGDSNQPQHF

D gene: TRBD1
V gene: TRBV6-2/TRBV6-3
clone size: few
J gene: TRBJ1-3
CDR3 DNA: TGTGCCAGCAGTTACTACAGGGGCGGCTCTGGAAACACCATATATTTT
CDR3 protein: CASSYYRGGSGNTIYF

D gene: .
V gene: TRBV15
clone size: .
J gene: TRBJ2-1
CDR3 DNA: TGTGCCACCAGCAGTGATGGGGCTTCCTACAATGAGCAGTTCTTC
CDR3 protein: CATSSDGASYNEQFF

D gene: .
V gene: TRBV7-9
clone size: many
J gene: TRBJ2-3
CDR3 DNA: TGTGCCAGCAGCTTATTCCCCGAGGCGCAGTATTTT
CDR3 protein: CASSLFPEAQYF

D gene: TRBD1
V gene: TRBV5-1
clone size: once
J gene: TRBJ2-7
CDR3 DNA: TGCGCCAGCAGCCTCATGGGGGACAGGGTCCCCTACGAGCAGTACTTC
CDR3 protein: CASSLMGDRVPYEQYF

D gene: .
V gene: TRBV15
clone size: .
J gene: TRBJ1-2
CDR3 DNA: TGTGCCACCGGAGATAATGGCTACACCTTC
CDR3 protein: CATGDNGYTF

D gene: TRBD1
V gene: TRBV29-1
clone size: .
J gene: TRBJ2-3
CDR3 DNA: TGCAGCGTCTTTCCGCGGGACAGGGCACCAGATACGCAGTATTTT
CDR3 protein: CSVFPRDRAPDTQYF

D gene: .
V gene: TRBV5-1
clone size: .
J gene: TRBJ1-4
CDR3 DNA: TGCGCCAGCAGTTCAGGGGCCACCCTTAATGAAAAACTGTTTTTT
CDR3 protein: CASSSGATLNEKLFF

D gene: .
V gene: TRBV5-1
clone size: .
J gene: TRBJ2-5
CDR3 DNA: TGCGCCAGCAGCTTGGGGACAGCCCAAGAGACCCAGTACTTC
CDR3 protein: CASSLGTAQETQYF

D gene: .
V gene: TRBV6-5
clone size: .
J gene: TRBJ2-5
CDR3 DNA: TGTGCCAGCAGGAAGGCGGGACAAGAGACCCAGTACTTC
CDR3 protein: CASRKAGQETQYF

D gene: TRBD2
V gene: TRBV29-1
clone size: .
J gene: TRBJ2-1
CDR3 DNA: TGCAGCGTTGGCGGGACTAGCTCCTACAATGAGCAGTTCTTC
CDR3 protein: CSVGGTSSYNEQFF

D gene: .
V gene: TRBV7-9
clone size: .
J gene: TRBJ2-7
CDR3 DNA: TGTGCCAGCAGCTTAGGGCCTCGCCAAAGCTCCTACGAGCAGTACTTC
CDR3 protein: CASSLGPRQSSYEQYF

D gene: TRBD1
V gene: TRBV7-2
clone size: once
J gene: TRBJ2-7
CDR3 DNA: TGTGCCAGCAGCCGGACAGGCCCCTACGAGCAGTACTTC
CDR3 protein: CASSRTGPYEQYF

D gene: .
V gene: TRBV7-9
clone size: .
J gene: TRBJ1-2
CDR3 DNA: TGTGCCAGCAGCCCCCGTGGGGGGAGCTATGGCTACACCTTC
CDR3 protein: CASSPRGGSYGYTF

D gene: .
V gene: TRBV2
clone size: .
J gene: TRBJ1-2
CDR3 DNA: TGTGCCAGCAGTGGGGGCAGCACGTATGGCTACACCTTC
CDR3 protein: CASSGGSTYGYTF

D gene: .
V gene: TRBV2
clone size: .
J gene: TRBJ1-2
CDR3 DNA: TGTGCCAGCAGGGCCCAACCTAACTATGGCTACACCTTC
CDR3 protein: CASRAQPNYGYTF

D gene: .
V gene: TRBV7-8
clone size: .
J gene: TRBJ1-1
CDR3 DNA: TGTGCCAGCAGCTTAGGAGTTAGGGGAACGAACACTGAAGCTTTCTTT
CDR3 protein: CASSLGVRGTNTEAFF

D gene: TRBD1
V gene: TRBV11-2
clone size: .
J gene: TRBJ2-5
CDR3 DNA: TGTGCCAGCAGCGCCAGGACAGGCCAAGAGACCCAGTACTTC
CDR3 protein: CASSARTGQETQYF

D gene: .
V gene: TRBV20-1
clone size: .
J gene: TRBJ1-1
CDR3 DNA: TGCAGTGCTAGTGCGTCTAGCTGGGAAGCTTTCTTT
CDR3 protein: CSASASSWEAFF

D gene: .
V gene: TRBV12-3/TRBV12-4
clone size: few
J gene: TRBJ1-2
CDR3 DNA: TGTGCCAGCAGTCTCGGGAGTGGCTACACCTTC
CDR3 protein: CASSLGSGYTF

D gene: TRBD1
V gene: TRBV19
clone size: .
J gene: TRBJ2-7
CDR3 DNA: TGTGCCAGTAGTCCCTACACCGGGACAGGGGAGCAGTACTTC
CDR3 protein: CASSPYTGTGEQYF

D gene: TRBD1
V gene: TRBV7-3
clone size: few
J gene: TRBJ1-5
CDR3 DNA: TGTGCCAGCAGCTTAGGGGGGACAGGGGCCCAGCATTTT
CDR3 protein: CASSLGGTGAQHF

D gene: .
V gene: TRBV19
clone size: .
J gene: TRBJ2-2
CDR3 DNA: TGTGCCAGTAAGGGGGGGTACACCGGGGAGCTGTTTTTT
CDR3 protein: CASKGGYTGELFF

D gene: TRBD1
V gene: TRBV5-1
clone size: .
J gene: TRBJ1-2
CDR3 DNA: TGCGCCAGCAGCTCGGGACAGTTCCCCCCCTCCTATGGCTACACCTTC
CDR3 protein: CASSSGQFPPSYGYTF

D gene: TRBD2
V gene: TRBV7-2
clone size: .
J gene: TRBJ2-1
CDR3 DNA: TGTGCCAGCAGCTTGAAGGCTAGCGGGAGTTTATGGCAGTTCTTC
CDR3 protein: CASSLKASGSLWQFF

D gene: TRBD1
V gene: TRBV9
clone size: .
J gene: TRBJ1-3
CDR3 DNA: TGTGCCAGCAGCGTATCGGACAGGGCTTATGGAAACACCATATATTTT
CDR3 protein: CASSVSDRAYGNTIYF

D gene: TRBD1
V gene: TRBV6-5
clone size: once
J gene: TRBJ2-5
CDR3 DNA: TGTGCCAGCAGTTACAGTTGGACAGGTCAGGAGACCCAGTACTTC
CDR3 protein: CASSYSWTGQETQYF

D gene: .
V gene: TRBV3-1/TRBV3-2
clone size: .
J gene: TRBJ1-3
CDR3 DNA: TGTGCCAGCAGCCCGAGCCCCGGAAACACCATATATTTT
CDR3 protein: CASSPSPGNTIYF

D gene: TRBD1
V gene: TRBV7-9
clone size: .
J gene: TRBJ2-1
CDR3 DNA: TGTGCCAGCAGCTTGAGGGGGCCGGAAAACAATGAGCAGTTCTTC
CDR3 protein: CASSLRGPENNEQFF

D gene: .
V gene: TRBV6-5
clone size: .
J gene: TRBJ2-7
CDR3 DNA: TGTGCCAGCAGTAAGGTCCAGGCCTACGAGCAGTACTTC
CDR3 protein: CASSKVQAYEQYF

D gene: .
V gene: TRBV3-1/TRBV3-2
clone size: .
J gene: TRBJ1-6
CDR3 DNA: TGTGCCAGCGCGGGGGGAGCCTATAATTCACCCCTCCACTTT
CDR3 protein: CASAGGAYNSPLHF

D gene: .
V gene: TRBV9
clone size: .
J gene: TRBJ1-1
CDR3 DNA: TGTGCCAGCAGCCCCGACCGGGGTGAAGCTTTCTTT
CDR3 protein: CASSPDRGEAFF

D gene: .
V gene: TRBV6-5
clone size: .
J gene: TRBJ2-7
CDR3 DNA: TGTGCCAGCAGTTTCGCGGCAGGGTACGAGCAGTACTTC
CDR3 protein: CASSFAAGYEQYF

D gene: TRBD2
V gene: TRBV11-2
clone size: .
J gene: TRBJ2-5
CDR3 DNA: TGTGCCAGCAGCCCCCGACCTCTTAGCGGGCAAGAGACCCAGTACTTC
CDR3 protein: CASSPRPLSGQETQYF

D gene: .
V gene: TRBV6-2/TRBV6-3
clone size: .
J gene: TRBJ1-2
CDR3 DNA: TGTGCCAGCAGTTGGAGAAAGACAGTGGCCTCTAACTATGGCTACACCTTC
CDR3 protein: CASSWRKTVASNYGYTF

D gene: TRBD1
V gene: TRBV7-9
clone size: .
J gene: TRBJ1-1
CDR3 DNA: TGTGCCAGCAGTATCCAGGGGGCGCAGACTGAAGCTTTCTTT
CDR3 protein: CASSIQGAQTEAFF

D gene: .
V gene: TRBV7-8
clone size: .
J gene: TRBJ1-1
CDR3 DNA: TGTGCCAGCAGCTATACGACTCCTACTGAAGCTTTCTTT
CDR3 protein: CASSYTTPTEAFF

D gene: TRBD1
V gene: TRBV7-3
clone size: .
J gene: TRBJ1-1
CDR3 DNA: TGTGCCAGCAGCTCAACAGGGGGCAACACTGAAGCTTTCTTT
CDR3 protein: CASSSTGGNTEAFF

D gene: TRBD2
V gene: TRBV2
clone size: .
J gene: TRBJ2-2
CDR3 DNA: TGTGCCAGCAGTTTCCCAGCGGGGGGCATGAACACCGGGGAGCTGTTTTTT
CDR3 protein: CASSFPAGGMNTGELFF